This record covers a single T cell receptor (beta chain). This clone's antigen is unknown. The receptor library was made with 5' RACE. Each TCR library was prepared from 3,500 to 4,500 ng of total RNA. For each sample, cDNA synthesis was carried out in eight separate reactions using SMARTScribe reverse transcriptase. During cDNA synthesis, template switching introduced unique molecular identifiers that contained a 6-nucleotide sample barcode. Amplification of TCRalpha and TCRbeta cDNA involved two nested PCRs of about 15 and 9 cycles, and each PCR was followed by bead purification. Before amplification, the cDNA was treated with uracil DNA-glycosylase and purified using the QIAquick PCR purification kit. In the second PCR, Illumina TruSeq-compatible adapters and sample-specific barcodes were added. Library quality and concentration were assessed using TapeStation and Qubit, and 4.5 to 6.5 ng of each library was pooled. Sequencing of the pooled libraries was done on an Illumina HiSeq2500 single-index Rapid Run using custom sequencing primers and 2 x 100 bp reads. In the source study's methods: MiGEC version 1.2.6 was used for UMI-based consensus assembly to correct PCR and sequencing errors. MiXCR version 2.1.1 handled V(D)J alignment, clonotype assembly and CDR3 extraction. To normalise gene usage, clonotype sharing and MAIT/NKT TCR abundance, the top 1000, 10 000 and 20 000 clonotypes in each sample were analysed. Diversity was computed as the inverse Simpson index with the vegan R package after downsampling to 27 000 UMIs. Paired Mann-Whitney U tests on discordant twin pairs were used, with Benjamini-Hochberg multiple-testing correction. TCRdb reprocessed the reads, and each CDR3 protein sequence is entered once, without DNA. These V and J calls rely on TCRdb rather than the paper's analysis. The sample's table lists a count of around 140,000 distinct CDR3 sequences. Under 2.5% of the sample is held by the ten biggest clonotypes.

This record comes from a study of monozygotic twins with inflammatory bowel disease (dated by TCRdb to the late 2010s). Turning to the overall study: In total, 28 monozygotic twin pairs made up the full study: 19 Danish pairs, all IBD-discordant, plus nine German pairs, of which four were IBD-concordant and five were IBD-discordant. The search for disease-associated traits relied mainly on comparing IBD patients with their genetically identical healthy co-twins within discordant pairs. Each individual had, on average, about 151 000 unique TCRalpha sequences and 181 000 unique TCRbeta sequences available for analysis.

What the work shows at the level of the full study, not this receptor alone: Compared with healthy twins, IBD patients had fewer clonotypes in common with other individuals, a difference most pronounced in patients showing signs of disease activity. No difference in repertoire similarity was observed between concordant and discordant twins, possibly owing to limited statistical power. No single strong signal or clonotype linked to IBD turned up in the results, so the idea that one exists was not supported. IBD patients had lower TCRbeta repertoire diversity, measured by the inverse Simpson index, than their healthy co-twins. Background noise and inter-individual variability may have been introduced into the repertoires by the differing immunosuppressive treatments among patients. The analysis was unable to tell apart different T cell subtypes.

From each donor, an approximately 2.6 ml peripheral blood sample was collected into PAXgene tubes and kept at -80 degrees C. Without T cell sorting, total RNA was isolated from whole blood using the PAXgene blood miRNA kit on an automated QIAcube. Peripheral blood from monozygotic twin pairs concordant or discordant for inflammatory bowel disease was subjected to deep TCRalpha and TCRbeta repertoire profiling with unique molecular barcoding. Smoking habits were recorded for all twin pairs, and each individual was classified as a current, former or never smoker. According to the germline V gene (reference sequence), CDR1 reads SGHNT and CDR2 reads YYREEE. Counted from cysteine to phenylalanine, this CDR3 has 15 amino acids. No DNA appears here.

Input material: blood. The receptor comes from a human donor with ulcerative colitis or Crohn's disease, or a healthy co-twin of an affected twin (not recorded which). The rearranged segments are TRBV5-4 and TRBJ2-1. The CDR3 protein sequence reads: CASSYEQSSYNEQFF.